The 14 T cell receptor beta chains presented below share a single source sample, sequenced in a study of T cell responses to AZD1222 COVID-19 vaccine. TCRdb keeps only in-frame clones here, not all; method: immunoSEQ multiplex PCR. Here the sample spans about 93,000 clones, 80% to 90% being singletons. The source was peripheral blood, collected 28 days after the second AZD1222 dose. All receptors come from an adult who received the AZD1222 COVID-19 vaccine.

The CDR3 DNA is TGTGCCAGCAGCCAAGATCTGGAGGACAGCTACGAGCAGTACTTC. This translates into CASSQDLEDSYEQYF. The J gene is TRBJ2-7, the V gene TRBV3-1 (or the pseudogene TRBV3-2), with D tentatively TRBD1 (6 bases). Germline V gene lookup returns CDR1 LGHDT and CDR2 YNNKEL (reference sequence). The CDR3 runs 15 residues. Between the trimmed V and J ends, which lost 0 bases and 3 bases, there was a span of 12 bases.

V and J are TRBV6-5 and TRBJ1-3; D call uncertain. The V end was cut by 6 bases, the J end by 3 bases, with 9 bases between. The germline gives CDR1 MNHEY, CDR2 SVGAGI. The CDR3 sequence is 13 residues long. For the CDR3, the DNA is TGTGCCAGCAGATCGTTTATTGGAAACACCATATATTTT. Translating it yields CASRSFIGNTIYF.

The chain links TRBV10-2 to TRBJ1-1, with D possibly matching TRBD1 (5 bases). From germline, CDR1 is WSHSY and CDR2 SAAADI. The V and J ends lost 2 bases and 0 bases respectively, with 16 bases between them. This CDR3 comprises 17 residues. The CDR3 coding sequence is TGCGCCAGCAGTGAGGACCTTTGGGGCCAAATGAACACTGAAGCTTTCTTT. It specifies CASSEDLWGQMNTEAFF.

This rearrangement joins TRBV7-8 to TRBJ1-2; D is ambiguous. The V gene lost 4 bases and the J gene lost 7 bases, with 16 bases spanning the gap. Germline V gives CDR1 SGHVS, CDR2 FQNEAQ. The CDR3 runs to 14 residues. The CDR3 protein is CASSSSRGFSGYTF. CDR3 nucleotide sequence: TGTGCCAGCAGCTCGTCCAGAGGGTTCTCTGGCTACACCTTC.

This chain uses TRBV30 with TRBJ2-7; D gene unclear. Germline values: CDR1 GTSNPN, CDR2 SVGIG (reference sequence). This CDR3 is 16 amino acids long. V was pared by 0 bases and J by 6 bases, with 21 bases between. The chain's CDR3 is CAWSVRFLNMVGEQYF. Written as DNA, the CDR3 is TGTGCCTGGAGTGTACGATTCCTAAACATGGTGGGCGAGCAGTACTTC.

The chain carries TRBV6-1 and TRBJ1-6; possibly TRBD1 for D (5 bases). Per germline, CDR1 MNHNS and CDR2 SASEGT. The V end was cut by 0 bases, the J end by 10 bases, with 10 bases between. The length of the CDR3 is 14 residues. The CDR3 region is CASSEALRGSPLHF. The DNA for the CDR3 is TGTGCCAGCAGTGAAGCGCTGAGGGGATCACCCCTCCACTTT.

V is TRBV5-4 and J is TRBJ2-7, with TRBD2 matching 8 bases. V shed 3 bases and J 5 bases; nucleotides not matched to a gene: 10. The length of the CDR3 is 15 residues. Germline CDR1 SGHNT, CDR2 YYREEE (reference sequence). CDR3 residues: CASSWVAGPLHEQYF. The CDR3 region has the DNA TGTGCCAGCAGCTGGGTAGCGGGGCCCCTCCACGAGCAGTACTTC.

V gene TRBV7-2 combines with J gene TRBJ2-7; D perhaps matches TRBD1 (6 bases). The CDR3 loop spans 18 amino acids. Germline V gives CDR1 SGHTA, CDR2 FQGNSA. V was clipped by 1 base and J by 0 bases, with 19 bases between them. The chain's CDR3 is CASSLEGPWGPSSYEQYF. The CDR3 DNA follows: TGTGCCAGCAGCTTAGAAGGACCCTGGGGGCCAAGCTCCTACGAGCAGTACTTC.

J is TRBJ2-3 and V is TRBV3-1 (or the pseudogene TRBV3-2); D uncertain. Trimming cost V 1 base and J 1 base, with 9 bases left between them. Germline V gives CDR1 LGHDT, CDR2 YNNKEL (reference sequence). The CDR3 sequence is 15 residues long. In nucleotides, the CDR3 is TGTGCCAGCAGCCAAGGCCCCGGGCGCACAGATACGCAGTATTTT. Translated, it gives CASSQGPGRTDTQYF.

The chain carries TRBV28 and TRBJ1-2; the match to TRBD1 covers 10 bases. Trimming removed 5 bases from V and 5 bases from J; junction bases left unmatched: 5. The CDR3 consists of 14 residues. Germline CDR1 and CDR2: MDHEN and SYDVKM. The CDR3 DNA is TGTGCCAGCAGTCCCGGGACAGGGGCATATGGCTACACCTTC. This gives the protein CASSPGTGAYGYTF.

This clone occurred a few times. The chain joins TRBV5-4 to TRBJ1-2; no reliable D call. The V and J ends lost 0 bases and 2 bases respectively, with 11 bases between them. The germline gives CDR1 SGHNT, CDR2 YYREEE (reference sequence). CDR3 size: 15 residues. The CDR3 loop reads CASSLGREINYGYTF. The CDR3 DNA reads as TGTGCCAGCAGCTTGGGGAGGGAGATCAACTATGGCTACACCTTC. Combining the CDR3 with reference TRBV5-4 and TRBJ1-2 gives the whole variable domain ETGVTQSPTHLIKTRGQQVTLRCSSQSGHNTVSWYQQALGQGPQFIFQYYREEENGRGNFPPRFSGLQFPNYSSELNVNALELDDSALYLCASSLGREINYGYTFGSGTRLTVV.

The genes are TRBV28 and TRBJ2-2; the match to TRBD2 covers 10 bases. Germline assignment: CDR1 MDHEN and CDR2 SYDVKM. The V segment lost 0 bases and the J segment 7 bases; nucleotides outside the gene matches: 8. The CDR3 has 17 residues. The CDR3 sequence is CASSLWSGRAAVGELFF. As DNA, the CDR3 is TGTGCCAGCAGTTTATGGAGCGGGAGGGCCGCTGTCGGGGAGCTGTTTTTT.

This chain joins TRBV11-3 and TRBJ2-5; D unresolved. This CDR3 contains 16 residues. V dropped 0 bases and J dropped 5 bases, with 16 bases sitting between them. Germline CDR1 is SGHNT and CDR2 is YENEEA. The CDR3 DNA reads as TGTGCCAGCAGCTTAGATCGGGCCCTGCCAAGGGAGACCCAGTACTTC. It codes for CASSLDRALPRETQYF.

This clone was seen only once. This sequence joins TRBV4-2 and TRBJ1-3, with D possibly TRBD1 on 6 matching bases. Germline V CDR1 and CDR2: LGHNA, YNFKEQ. The CDR3 has 15 residues. V was shortened by 6 bases and J by 0 bases, with 12 bases between the two germline ends. CDR3 DNA: TGTGCCAGCAGTCCGGGACAATTCTCTGGAAACACCATATATTTT. Protein product: CASSPGQFSGNTIYF.